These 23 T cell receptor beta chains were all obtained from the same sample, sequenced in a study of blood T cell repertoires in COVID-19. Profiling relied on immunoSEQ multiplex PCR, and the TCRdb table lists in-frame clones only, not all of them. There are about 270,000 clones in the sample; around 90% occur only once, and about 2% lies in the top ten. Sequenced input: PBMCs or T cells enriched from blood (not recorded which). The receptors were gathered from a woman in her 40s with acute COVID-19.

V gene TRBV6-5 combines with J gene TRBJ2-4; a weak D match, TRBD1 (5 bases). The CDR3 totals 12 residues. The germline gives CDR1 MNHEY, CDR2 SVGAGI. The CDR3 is CTLGALGNIQYF. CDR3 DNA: TGTACCCTTGGGGCGCTGGGAAACATTCAGTACTTC.

CDR3 DNA sequence: TGTGCCAGCAGCTTGGGACAGTCTATCCAGCAGTACTTC. It yields the protein CASSLGQSIQQYF. The chain combines TRBV5-8 with TRBJ2-7; D may be TRBD1 (5 bases). The V end was cut by 0 bases, the J end by 8 bases, with 12 bases between. The CDR3 length is 13 residues. CDR1 SGHTS and CDR2 YDEGEE come from the germline V gene.

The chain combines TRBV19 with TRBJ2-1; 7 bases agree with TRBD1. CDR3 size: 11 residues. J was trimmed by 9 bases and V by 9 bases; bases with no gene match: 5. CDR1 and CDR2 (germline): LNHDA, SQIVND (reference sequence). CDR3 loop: CASNDRVEQFF. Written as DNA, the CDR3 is TGTGCCAGCAATGACAGGGTTGAGCAGTTCTTC.

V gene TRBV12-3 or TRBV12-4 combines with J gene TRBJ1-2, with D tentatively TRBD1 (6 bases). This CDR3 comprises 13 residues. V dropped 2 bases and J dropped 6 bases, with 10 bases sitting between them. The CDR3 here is CASSLRQANGYTF. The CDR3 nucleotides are TGTGCCAGCAGTTTAAGACAGGCAAATGGCTACACCTTC.

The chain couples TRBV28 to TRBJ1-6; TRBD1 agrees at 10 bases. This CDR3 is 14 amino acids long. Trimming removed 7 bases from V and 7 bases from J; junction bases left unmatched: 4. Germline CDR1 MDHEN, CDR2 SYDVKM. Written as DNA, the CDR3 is TGTGCCAGCATTCCGGGACAGGGGAATTCACCCCTCCACTTT. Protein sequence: CASIPGQGNSPLHF.

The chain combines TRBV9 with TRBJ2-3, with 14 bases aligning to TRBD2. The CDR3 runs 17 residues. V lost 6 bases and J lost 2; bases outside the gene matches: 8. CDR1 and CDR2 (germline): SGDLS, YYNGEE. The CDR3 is CASTGGLAGEYTDTQYF. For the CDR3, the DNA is TGTGCCAGCACCGGGGGACTAGCGGGGGAATACACAGATACGCAGTATTTT.

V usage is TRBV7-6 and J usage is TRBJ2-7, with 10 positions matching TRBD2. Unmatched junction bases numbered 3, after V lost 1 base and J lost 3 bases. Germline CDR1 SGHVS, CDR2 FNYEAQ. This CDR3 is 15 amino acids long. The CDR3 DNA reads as TGTGCCAGCAGCTTAGGTAGCGGGGGGAACTACGAGCAGTACTTC. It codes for CASSLGSGGNYEQYF.

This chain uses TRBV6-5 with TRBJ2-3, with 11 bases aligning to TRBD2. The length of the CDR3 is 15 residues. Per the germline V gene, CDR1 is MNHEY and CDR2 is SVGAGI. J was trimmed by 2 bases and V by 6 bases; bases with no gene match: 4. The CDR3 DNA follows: TGTGCCAGCAGACGACTAGCGGGGATCACAGATACGCAGTATTTT. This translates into CASRRLAGITDTQYF.

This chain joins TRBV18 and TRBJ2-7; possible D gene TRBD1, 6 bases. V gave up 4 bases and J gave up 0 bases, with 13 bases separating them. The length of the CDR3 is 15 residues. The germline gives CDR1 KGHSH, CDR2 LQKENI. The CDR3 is CASSRTGQFSYEQYF. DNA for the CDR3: TGTGCCAGCTCACGCACAGGGCAATTCTCCTACGAGCAGTACTTC.

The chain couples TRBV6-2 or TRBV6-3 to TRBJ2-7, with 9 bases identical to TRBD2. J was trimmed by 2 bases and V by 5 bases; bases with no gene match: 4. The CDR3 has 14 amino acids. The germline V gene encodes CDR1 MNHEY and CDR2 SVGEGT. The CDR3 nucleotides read TGTGCCAGCAGTAGATTAGCGGGAGCCTACGAGCAGTACTTC. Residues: CASSRLAGAYEQYF.

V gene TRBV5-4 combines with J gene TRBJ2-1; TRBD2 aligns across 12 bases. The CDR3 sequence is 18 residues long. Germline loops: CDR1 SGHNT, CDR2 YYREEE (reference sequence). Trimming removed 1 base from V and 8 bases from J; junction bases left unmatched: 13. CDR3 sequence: CASSLTRLAGEGGDEQFF. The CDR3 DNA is TGTGCCAGCAGCTTGACCCGACTAGCGGGAGAGGGGGGCGATGAGCAGTTCTTC.

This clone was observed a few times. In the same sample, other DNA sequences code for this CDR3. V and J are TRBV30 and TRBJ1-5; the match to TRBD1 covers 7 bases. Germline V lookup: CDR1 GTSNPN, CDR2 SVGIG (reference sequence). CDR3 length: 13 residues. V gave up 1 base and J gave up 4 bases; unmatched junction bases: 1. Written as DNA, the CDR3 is TGTGCCTGGAGTGGACAGGGAAATCAGCCCCAGCATTTT. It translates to CAWSGQGNQPQHF.

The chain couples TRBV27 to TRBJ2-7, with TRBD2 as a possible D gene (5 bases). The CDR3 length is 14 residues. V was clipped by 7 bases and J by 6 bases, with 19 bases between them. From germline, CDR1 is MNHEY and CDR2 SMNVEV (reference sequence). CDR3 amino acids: CASKGLDVEGEQYF. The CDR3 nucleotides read TGTGCCAGCAAAGGTCTAGATGTTGAGGGCGAGCAGTACTTC.

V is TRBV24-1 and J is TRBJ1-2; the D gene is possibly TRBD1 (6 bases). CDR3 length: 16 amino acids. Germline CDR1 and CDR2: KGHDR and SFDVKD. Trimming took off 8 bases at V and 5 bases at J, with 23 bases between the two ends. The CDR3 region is CATISAKRGYGYGYTF. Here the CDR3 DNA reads TGTGCCACCATATCCGCTAAAAGGGGGTATGGGTATGGCTACACCTTC.

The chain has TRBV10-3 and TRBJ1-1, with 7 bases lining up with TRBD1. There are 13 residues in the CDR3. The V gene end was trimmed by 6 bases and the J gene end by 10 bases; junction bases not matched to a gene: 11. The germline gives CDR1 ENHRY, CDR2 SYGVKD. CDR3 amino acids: CAISLQGTRTAFF. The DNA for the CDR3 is TGTGCCATCAGCTTACAGGGGACCCGTACAGCTTTCTTT.

The CDR3 sequence: CASSLGDREVEKLFF. The DNA for the CDR3 is TGTGCCAGCAGCTTAGGGGACAGGGAGGTTGAAAAACTGTTTTTT. This chain connects TRBV7-9 to TRBJ1-4; 9 positions agree with TRBD1. Germline V lookup: CDR1 SEHNR, CDR2 FQNEAQ (reference sequence). This CDR3 contains 15 residues. The V segment lost 1 base and the J segment 7 bases; nucleotides outside the gene matches: 4.

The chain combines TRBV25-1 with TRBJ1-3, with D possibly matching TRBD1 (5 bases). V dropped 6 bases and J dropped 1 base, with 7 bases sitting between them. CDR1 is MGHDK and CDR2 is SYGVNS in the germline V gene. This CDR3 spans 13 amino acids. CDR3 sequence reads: CASSRVSGNTIYF. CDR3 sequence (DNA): TGTGCCAGCAGCAGGGTTTCTGGAAACACCATATATTTT.

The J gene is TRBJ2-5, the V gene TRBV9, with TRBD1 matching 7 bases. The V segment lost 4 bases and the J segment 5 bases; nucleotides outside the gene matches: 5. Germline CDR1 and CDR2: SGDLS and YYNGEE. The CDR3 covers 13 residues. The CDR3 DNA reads TGTGCCAGCAGCCCAGGGGGAAGGGAGACCCAGTACTTC. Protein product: CASSPGGRETQYF.

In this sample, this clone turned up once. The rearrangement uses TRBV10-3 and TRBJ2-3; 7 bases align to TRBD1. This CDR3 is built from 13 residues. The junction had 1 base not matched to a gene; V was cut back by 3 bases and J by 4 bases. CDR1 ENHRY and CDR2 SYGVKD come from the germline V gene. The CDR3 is CAISEDRADTQYF. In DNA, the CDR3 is TGTGCCATCAGTGAAGACAGGGCAGATACGCAGTATTTT.

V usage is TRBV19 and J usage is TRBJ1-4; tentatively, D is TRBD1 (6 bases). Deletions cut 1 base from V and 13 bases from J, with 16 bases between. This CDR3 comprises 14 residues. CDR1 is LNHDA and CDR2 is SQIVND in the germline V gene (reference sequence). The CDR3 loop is CASSIGQGSSGLFF. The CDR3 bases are TGTGCCAGTAGTATAGGGCAGGGGAGCTCGGGACTGTTTTTT. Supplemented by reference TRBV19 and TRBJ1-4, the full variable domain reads DGGITQSPKYLFRKEGQNVTLSCEQNLNHDAMYWYRQDPGQGLRLIYYSQIVNDFQKGDIAEGYSVSREKKESFPLTVTSAQKNPTAFYLCASSIGQGSSGLFFGSGTQLSVL.

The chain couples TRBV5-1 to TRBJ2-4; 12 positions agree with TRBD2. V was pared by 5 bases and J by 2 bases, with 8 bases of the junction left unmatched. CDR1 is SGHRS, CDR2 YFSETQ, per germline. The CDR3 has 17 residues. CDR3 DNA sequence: TGCGCCAGCAGGCCCGGACTAGCGGGACCGTCCAAAAACATTCAGTACTTC. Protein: CASRPGLAGPSKNIQYF.

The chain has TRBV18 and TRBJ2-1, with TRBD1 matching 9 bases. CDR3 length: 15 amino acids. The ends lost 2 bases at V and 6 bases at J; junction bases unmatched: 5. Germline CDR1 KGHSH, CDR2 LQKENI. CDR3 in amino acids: CASSPGTGNSNEQFF. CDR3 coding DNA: TGTGCCAGCTCACCAGGGACAGGGAATAGCAATGAGCAGTTCTTC.

The CDR3: CASSASGTGFEKLFF. DNA for the CDR3: TGTGCCAGCAGCGCATCCGGGACAGGGTTTGAAAAACTGTTTTTT. V usage is TRBV6-5 and J usage is TRBJ1-4; 9 bases match TRBD1. Germline V CDR1 and CDR2: MNHEY, SVGAGI. This CDR3 has 15 amino acids. The ends lost 6 bases at V and 7 bases at J; junction bases unmatched: 9.